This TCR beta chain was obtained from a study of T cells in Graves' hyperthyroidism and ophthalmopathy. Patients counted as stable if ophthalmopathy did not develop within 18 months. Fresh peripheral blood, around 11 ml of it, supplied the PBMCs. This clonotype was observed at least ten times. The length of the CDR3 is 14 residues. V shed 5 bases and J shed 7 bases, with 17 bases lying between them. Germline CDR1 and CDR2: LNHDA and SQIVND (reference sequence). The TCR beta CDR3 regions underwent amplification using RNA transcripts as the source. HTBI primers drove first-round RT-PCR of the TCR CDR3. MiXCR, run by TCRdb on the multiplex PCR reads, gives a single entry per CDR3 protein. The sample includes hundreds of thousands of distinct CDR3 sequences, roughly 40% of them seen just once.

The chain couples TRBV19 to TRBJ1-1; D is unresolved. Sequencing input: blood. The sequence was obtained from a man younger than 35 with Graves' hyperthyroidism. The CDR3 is CASSSSLWSDEAFF. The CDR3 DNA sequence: TGTGCCAGTAGTTCATCCCTGTGGAGCGATGAAGCTTTCTTT.